The next 4 T cell receptor beta chains were all read from a single sample in a study of T cell changes during pregnancy in multiple sclerosis. The data were produced by immunoSEQ multiplex PCR, yet TCRdb's version contains in-frame clones alone and is incomplete. The data show more than 35,000 clones, under 95% seen once. The input for sequencing was CD4+ T cells from peripheral blood mononuclear cells, taken in the third trimester of pregnancy. The receptors shown here come from a female donor with multiple sclerosis, enrolled in a pregnancy study.

The chain carries TRBV4-3 and TRBJ2-7; D may be TRBD2 (6 bases). V gave up 7 bases and J gave up 3 bases, with 25 bases separating them. Per the germline V gene, CDR1 is LGHNA and CDR2 is YSLEER. The CDR3 is 17 amino acids. The CDR3 nucleotides read TGCGCCAGCATCCGAATCGGGAGCCCAAAAGGGAACTACGAGCAGTACTTC. Translated: CASIRIGSPKGNYEQYF.

J is TRBJ1-1 and V is TRBV18, with D tentatively TRBD1 (5 bases). The germline gives CDR1 KGHSH, CDR2 LQKENI. This CDR3 region has 13 residues. With 3 bases removed from V and 10 bases from J, the gap between germline ends came to 15 bases. The CDR3 nucleotides read TGTGCCAGCTCACCGGGGTCGGGTCAGGGAGCTTTCTTT. This codes for CASSPGSGQGAFF.

V gene TRBV9 combines with J gene TRBJ2-1; 13 bases fit TRBD2. Germline values: CDR1 SGDLS, CDR2 YYNGEE. The CDR3 extends over 15 amino acids. Trimming cost V 3 bases and J 7 bases; bases outside gene matches: 4. CDR3 residues: CASSAGLAGPNEQFF. The CDR3 coding sequence is TGTGCCAGCAGCGCGGGACTAGCGGGACCGAATGAGCAGTTCTTC.

This clone showed up just once. CDR3: CASSLPREDTEAFF. The CDR3 region has the DNA TGTGCCAGCAGTTTACCCAGGGAGGACACTGAAGCTTTCTTT. This chain links TRBV28 with TRBJ1-1; tentatively, D is TRBD1 (5 bases). The germline V gene encodes CDR1 MDHEN and CDR2 SYDVKM. V was shortened by 2 bases and J by 3 bases, with 10 bases between the two germline ends. The CDR3 sequence is 14 residues long.